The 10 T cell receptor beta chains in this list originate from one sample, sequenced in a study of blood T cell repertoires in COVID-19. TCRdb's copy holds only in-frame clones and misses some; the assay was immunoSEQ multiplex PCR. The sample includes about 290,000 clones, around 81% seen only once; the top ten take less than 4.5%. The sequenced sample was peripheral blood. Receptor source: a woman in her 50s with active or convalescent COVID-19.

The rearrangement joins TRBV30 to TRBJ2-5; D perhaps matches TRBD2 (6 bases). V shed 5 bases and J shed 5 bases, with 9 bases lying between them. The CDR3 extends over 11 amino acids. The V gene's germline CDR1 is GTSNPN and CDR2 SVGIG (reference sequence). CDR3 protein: CAWGGAETQYF. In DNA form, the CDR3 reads TGTGCCTGGGGAGGGGCGGAGACCCAGTACTTC. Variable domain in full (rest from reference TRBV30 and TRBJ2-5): SQTIHQWPATLVQPVGSPLSLECTVEGTSNPNLYWYRQAAGRGLQLLFYSVGIGQISSEVPQNLSASRPQDRQFILSSKKLLLSDSGFYLCAWGGAETQYFGPGTRLLVL.

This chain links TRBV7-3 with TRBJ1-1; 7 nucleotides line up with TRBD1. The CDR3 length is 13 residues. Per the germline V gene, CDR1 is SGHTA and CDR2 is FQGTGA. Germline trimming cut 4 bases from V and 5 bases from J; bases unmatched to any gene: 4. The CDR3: CASSYDRATEAFF. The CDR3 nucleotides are TGTGCCAGCAGCTACGACAGGGCGACTGAAGCTTTCTTT. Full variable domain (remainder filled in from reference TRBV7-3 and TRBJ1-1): GAGVSQTPSNKVTEKGKYVELRCDPISGHTALYWYRQSLGQGPEFLIYFQGTGAADDSGLPNDRFFAVRPEGSVSTLKIQRTERGDSAVYLCASSYDRATEAFFGQGTRLTVV.

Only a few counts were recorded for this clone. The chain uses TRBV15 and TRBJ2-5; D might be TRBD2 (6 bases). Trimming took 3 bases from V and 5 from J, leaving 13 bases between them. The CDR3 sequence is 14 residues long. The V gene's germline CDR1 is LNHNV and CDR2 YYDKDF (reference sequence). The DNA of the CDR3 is TGTGCCACCAGCAGGGGGCGGGGATCGGAGACCCAGTACTTC. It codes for CATSRGRGSETQYF.

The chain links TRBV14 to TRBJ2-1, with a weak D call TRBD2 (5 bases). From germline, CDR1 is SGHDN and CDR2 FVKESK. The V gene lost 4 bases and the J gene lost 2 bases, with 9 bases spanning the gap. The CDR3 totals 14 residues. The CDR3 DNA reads TGTGCCAGCAGCCCCAGCGGAGCCTACAATGAGCAGTTCTTC. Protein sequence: CASSPSGAYNEQFF.

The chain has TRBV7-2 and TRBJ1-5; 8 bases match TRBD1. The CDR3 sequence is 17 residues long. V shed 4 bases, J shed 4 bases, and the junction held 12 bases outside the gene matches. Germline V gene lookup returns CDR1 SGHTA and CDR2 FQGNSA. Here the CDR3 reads CASSSKGQALINQPQHF. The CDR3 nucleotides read TGTGCCAGCAGCTCGAAGGGACAGGCCCTTATTAATCAGCCCCAGCATTTT.

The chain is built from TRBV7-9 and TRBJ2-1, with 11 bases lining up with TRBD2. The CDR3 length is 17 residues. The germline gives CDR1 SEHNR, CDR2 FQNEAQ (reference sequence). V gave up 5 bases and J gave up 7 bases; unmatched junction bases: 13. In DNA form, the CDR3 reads TGTGCCAGCAGCCTCACCCGAATAGCGGGAGGGTGGAATGAGCAGTTCTTC. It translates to CASSLTRIAGGWNEQFF.

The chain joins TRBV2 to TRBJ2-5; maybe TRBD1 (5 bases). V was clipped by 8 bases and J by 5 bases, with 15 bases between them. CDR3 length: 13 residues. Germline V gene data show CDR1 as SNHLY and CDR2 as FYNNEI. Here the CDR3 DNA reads TGTGCCAGCGAAGACAGAGCGTCGGAGACCCAGTACTTC. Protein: CASEDRASETQYF.

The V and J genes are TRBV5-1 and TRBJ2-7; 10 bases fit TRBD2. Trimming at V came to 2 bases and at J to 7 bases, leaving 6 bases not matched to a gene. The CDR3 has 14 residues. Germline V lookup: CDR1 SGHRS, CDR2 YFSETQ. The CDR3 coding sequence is TGCGCCAGCAGCTTTTCTAGCGGGAGTGGTGAGCAGTACTTC. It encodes CASSFSSGSGEQYF.

The CDR3 reads CASSPTRFTNEKLFF. The DNA of the CDR3 is TGTGCCAGCTCACCTACGAGGTTCACTAATGAAAAACTGTTTTTT. The rearrangement links TRBV18 to TRBJ1-4, with D unresolved. The V end lost 3 bases, the J end lost 2 bases, and 10 bases lay between the germline ends. The CDR3 has 15 amino acids. The germline CDR1 and CDR2 sequences are KGHSH and LQKENI.

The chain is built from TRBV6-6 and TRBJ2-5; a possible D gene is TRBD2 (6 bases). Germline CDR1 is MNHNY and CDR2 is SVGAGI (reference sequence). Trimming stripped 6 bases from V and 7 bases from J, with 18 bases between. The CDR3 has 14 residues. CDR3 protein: CASSPDWGGATQYF. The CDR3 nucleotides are TGTGCCAGCAGCCCGGACTGGGGCGGGGCGACCCAGTACTTC.